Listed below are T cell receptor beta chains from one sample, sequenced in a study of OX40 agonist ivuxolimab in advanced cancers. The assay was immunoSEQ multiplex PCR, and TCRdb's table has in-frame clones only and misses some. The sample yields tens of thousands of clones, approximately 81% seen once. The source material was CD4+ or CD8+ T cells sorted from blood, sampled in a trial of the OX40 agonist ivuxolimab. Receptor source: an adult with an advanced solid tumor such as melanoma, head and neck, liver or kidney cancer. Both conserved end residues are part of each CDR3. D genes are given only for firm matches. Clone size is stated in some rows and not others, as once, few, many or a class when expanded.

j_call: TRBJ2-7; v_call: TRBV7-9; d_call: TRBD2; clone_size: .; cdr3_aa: CASSLPSGGLSSYEQYF; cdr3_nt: TGTGCCAGCAGTTTACCTAGCGGGGGCCTAAGCTCCTACGAGCAGTACTTC
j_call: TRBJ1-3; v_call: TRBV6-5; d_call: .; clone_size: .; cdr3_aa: CASSQLQGNTIYF; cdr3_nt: TGTGCCAGCAGTCAACTTCAGGGTAACACCATATATTTT
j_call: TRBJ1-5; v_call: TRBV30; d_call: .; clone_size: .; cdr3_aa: CAWSVQGQPQHF; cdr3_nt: TGTGCCTGGAGTGTACAGGGTCAGCCCCAGCATTTT
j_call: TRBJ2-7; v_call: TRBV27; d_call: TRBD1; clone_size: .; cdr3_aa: CASSLSGGPYEQYF; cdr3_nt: TGTGCCAGCAGTTTATCAGGGGGCCCCTACGAGCAGTACTTC
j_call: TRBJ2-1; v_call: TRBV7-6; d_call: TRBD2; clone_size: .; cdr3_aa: CASSPTAGGNNEQFF; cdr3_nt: TGTGCCAGCAGTCCAACAGCGGGAGGTAACAATGAGCAGTTCTTC
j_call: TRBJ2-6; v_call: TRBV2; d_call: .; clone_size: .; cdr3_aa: CASTSESLVSGANVLTF; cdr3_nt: TGTGCCAGCACGTCAGAGTCCCTGGTCTCTGGGGCCAACGTCCTGACTTTC
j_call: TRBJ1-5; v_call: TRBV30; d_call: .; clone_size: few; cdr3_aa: CAWSVPLKGSNQPQHF; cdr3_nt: TGTGCCTGGAGTGTACCCCTAAAGGGGAGCAATCAGCCCCAGCATTTT
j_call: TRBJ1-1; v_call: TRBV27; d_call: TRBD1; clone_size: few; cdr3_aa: CASSFLGDSLNTEAFF; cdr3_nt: TGTGCCAGCAGTTTCCTCGGGGACAGCCTGAACACTGAAGCTTTCTTT
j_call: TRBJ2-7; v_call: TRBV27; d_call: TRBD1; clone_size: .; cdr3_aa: CASSLGDRDEQCF; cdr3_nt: TGTGCCAGCAGTTTAGGGGACAGGGACGAGCAGTGCTTC
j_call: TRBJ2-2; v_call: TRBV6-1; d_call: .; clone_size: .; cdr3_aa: CASSEGTGELFF; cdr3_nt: TGTGCCAGCAGTGAAGGGACCGGGGAGCTGTTTTTT
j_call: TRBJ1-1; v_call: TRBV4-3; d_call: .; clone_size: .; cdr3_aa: CASSQVAGVGTEAFF; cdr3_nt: TGCGCCAGCAGCCAAGTAGCAGGGGTGGGCACTGAAGCTTTCTTT
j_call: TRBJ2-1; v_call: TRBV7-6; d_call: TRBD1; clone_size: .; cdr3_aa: CASSSPGGTGNEQFF; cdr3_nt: TGTGCCAGCAGCTCACCAGGGGGAACAGGCAATGAGCAGTTCTTC
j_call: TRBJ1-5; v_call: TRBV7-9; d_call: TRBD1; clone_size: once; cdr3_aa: CASSLGSTGELSNQPQHF; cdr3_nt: TGTGCCAGCAGCTTAGGATCAACAGGGGAACTAAGCAATCAGCCCCAGCATTTT
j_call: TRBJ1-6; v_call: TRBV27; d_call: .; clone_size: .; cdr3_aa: CASSFGVTPSPLHF; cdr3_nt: TGTGCCAGCAGTTTTGGTGTGACCCCATCACCCCTCCACTTT
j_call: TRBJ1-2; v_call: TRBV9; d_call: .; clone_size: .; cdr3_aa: CASSVEGGIGGYTF; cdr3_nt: TGTGCCAGCAGCGTAGAAGGAGGGATTGGGGGCTACACCTTC
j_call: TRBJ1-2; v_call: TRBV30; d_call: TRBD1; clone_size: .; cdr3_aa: CAWSVGTGFGYTF; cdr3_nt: TGTGCCTGGAGTGTAGGGACAGGTTTTGGCTACACCTTC
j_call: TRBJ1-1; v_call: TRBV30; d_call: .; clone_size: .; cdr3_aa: CAWSVARREAFF; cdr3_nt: TGTGCCTGGAGTGTTGCCCGGCGGGAGGCTTTCTTT